This TCR beta chain was recorded in a study of OX40 agonist ivuxolimab in advanced cancers. Germline CDR1 is LGHNA and CDR2 is YNFKEQ. V was pared by 3 bases and J by 4 bases, with 10 bases between. The length of the CDR3 is 13 residues. The repertoire was sequenced with immunoSEQ multiplex PCR; TCRdb's copy has only in-frame clones and lacks some. The repertoire holds roughly 87,000 clones, 75% to 95% seen once, with 6.5% to 8.5% in the top ten. Whole-study results and caveats: At 0.1 to 3.0 mg/kg, CD4+ and CD8+ blood T cells expanded clonally by week 6.

This clone was found once. Its antigen is not known. With autoimmune disease history or systemic immunosuppression, patients were excluded. This chain joins TRBV4-2 and TRBJ2-7; tentative D call: TRBD1 (6 bases). The sequencing here drew on CD4+ or CD8+ T cells sorted from blood, taken in a trial of the OX40 agonist ivuxolimab. The clonotype comes from an adult with an advanced solid tumor such as melanoma, head and neck, liver or kidney cancer. The CDR3 loop reads CASSHGGRYEQYF. The DNA of the CDR3 is TGTGCCAGCAGCCATGGGGGCAGGTACGAGCAGTACTTC.